One T cell receptor beta chain is described in this entry. It lacks a known antigen. Within one base of it there is no much larger clone, and no base qualities were kept. Inclusive of the bounding cysteine and phenylalanine, the CDR3 is 14 residues long. The retained sequence is limited to the CDR3, 42 bases, with the frame set at the first base. Between the V and J ends, shortened by 2 bases and 0 bases respectively, the junction contains 8 bases. CDR1 and CDR2 are drawn from the germline V gene (reference sequence): MNHEY, SMNVEV. Using the deep immunoSEQ assay, TCR CDR3 regions were amplified from genomic DNA by multiplex PCR. Genomic DNA extracted from each cell subset was distributed evenly over all wells of several immunoSEQ 96-well plates, and each plate served as one replicate. For sorted subsets, each replicate PCR was loaded with 200 ng genomic DNA, equivalent to some 31,000 T cell genomes. Purified libraries were quantified with a Qubit 3.0 fluorometer, sized on a Bioanalyzer 2100, and re-quantified with the KAPA Library Quantification kit. Each immunoSEQ 96-well plate was sequenced on its own single-read 150-cycle Illumina NextSeq 550 flow cell. In the original analysis: Because the immunoSEQ output included only junctional sequences and no quality scores, the filtering could not be the same as the filtering used for full-length reads. To assign V/J genes and CDR3, sequences were annotated using PyIR, a Python wrapper for IgBLAST v1.9, with IMGT germline references. Any read was removed if the V/J assignment was weak (E-value above 1e-6), the CDR3 was missing, or the read contained stop codons, out-of-frame junctions, or ambiguous translated residues. V3J clonotypes were defined as sequences sharing the same inferred V gene, J gene, and CDR3 amino acid sequence. To compute the percentage overlap between repertoires, the number of shared unique clonotypes was divided by the size of the smaller repertoire. Richness of each repertoire was evaluated using RTK rarefaction, the Chao1 estimator, and Recon v2.1 estimates of unobserved clonotypes. OLGA was used to compute generation probabilities for all TCRbeta clonotypes that the gDNA method yielded from a handful of donors. Held by TCRdb, this immuneACCESS table contains in-frame sequences only and omits some clones. Under half of the omission traces to an unresolved V gene where checked; the cause of the rest is unknown. V and J calls and clone size are those listed in that table; D and trimming were worked out from the DNA. For this sample the table gives about 1.5 million clones, of which approximately 98% were detected only once. The top ten clonotypes cover roughly 0.42% of the sample.

These data originate in a study of shared clonotypes between healthy human individuals (dated by TCRdb to 2019 to 2021). The study in broad terms: The cohort comprised two women and three men aged 18 to 49 years. For each donor, three plates each were used for CD4 naive and CD4 memory, two plates were used for CD8 naive, and one plate was used for CD8 memory. The study deeply sequenced blood TCR repertoires of roughly five healthy adults to estimate repertoire size and the extent of clonotype sharing between individuals. To increase sequencing depth and limit assay-specific biases, TCR repertoire library preparation and sequencing were carried out by different laboratories using diverse techniques. Each donor's leukapheresis produced roughly between roughly 0.85 and 9.5 billion PBMCs.

Donors were healthy HIV-negative adults with no recently reported acute infections or vaccinations. Every donor was a Caucasian adult residing in Nashville, Tennessee, USA. CD4+ T cells were enriched by magnetic negative selection, after which naive cells were positively selected on CD45RA and the negative fraction was taken as the memory subset. After blood collection by leukapheresis, PBMCs were isolated using Ficoll-Histopaque density gradient centrifugation and then cryopreserved in the vapor phase of liquid nitrogen. Analytical flow cytometry was used to check the purity and quantity of each magnetically sorted T cell population. Genomic DNA was isolated from every sorted fraction and measured by UV absorbance on a Nanodrop 2000c. Points the paper makes about the study in general: Naive subsets generally had larger estimated clonotype richness than memory subsets. Higher generation probabilities were observed for clonotypes shared by all four sorted-subset donors than for non-shared clonotypes. Because the study included only a small number of donors, the genetic and exposure-history diversity represented was limited. When four donors were compared, the shared fraction of clonotypes was roughly 4.8% for naive CD4, 3.5% for naive CD8, 2.3% for memory CD4, and less than 0.5% for memory CD8. Even with the large sequencing depth, rarefaction of the sorted-subset datasets indicated that sequencing was incomplete. Sampling was restricted to blood, and TCR repertoires in tissue are likely to differ from TCR repertoires in blood. Pairwise subsampling indicated that sequencing depth was expected to affect the degree of clonotype sharing among donors.

The sequenced sample was naive CD4+ T cells sorted from blood. In light of the paper, this sample's cell subset or site label describes: CD45RA+ positively selected. The clonotype was recovered from a man aged 25 to 45 in good health. The chain links TRBV27 with TRBJ2-7, with the D gene call left open. Here is the DNA: TGTGCCAGCAGTTTAGTGCCGGACTCCTACGAGCAGTACTTC. This translates into CASSLVPDSYEQYF.